The next 29 T cell receptor beta chains were all read from a single sample in a study of early T cells in non-severe SARS-CoV-2 infection. TCRdb re-called the 5' RACE reads with MiXCR, one entry per CDR3 protein. The sample records about 50,000 distinct CDR3 sequences, about 9.3% being singletons. The sample taken for sequencing was whole blood. The receptors here all came from an adult who was a healthcare worker with PCR-confirmed SARS-CoV-2 infection or an uninfected control (not recorded which).

The rearrangement links TRBV27 to TRBJ2-7, with TRBD2 identical over 12 bases. There are 15 residues in the CDR3. The germline V gene encodes CDR1 MNHEY and CDR2 SMNVEV (reference sequence). V gave up 2 bases and J gave up 7 bases; unmatched junction bases: 6. CDR3 DNA sequence: TGTGCCAGCAGTTTACTAGCGGGAGGGAGGTGTGAGCAGTACTTC. Translating it yields CASSLLAGGRCEQYF.

This clonotype was observed at least ten times. V usage is TRBV7-2 and J usage is TRBJ1-5; no firm D call. V was pared by 4 bases and J by 3 bases, with 7 bases between. The V gene's germline CDR1 is SGHTA and CDR2 FQGNSA. The CDR3 extends over 13 amino acids. CDR3 DNA: TGTGCCAGCAGCTCCAACAACAATCAGCCCCAGCATTTT. Amino acid sequence: CASSSNNNQPQHF.

This clonotype was recorded many times. This chain connects TRBV7-9 to TRBJ2-7; D is uncertain. The CDR3 runs 14 residues. The germline gives CDR1 SEHNR, CDR2 FQNEAQ (reference sequence). Trimming took 5 bases from V and 2 from J, leaving 13 bases between them. The CDR3 nucleotides are TGTGCCAGCAGCCTAGACCCTCTCGCCTACGAGCAGTACTTC. This gives the protein CASSLDPLAYEQYF.

This clonotype was picked up many times. The gene calls are TRBV28 and TRBJ1-6; the D gene is possibly TRBD1 (5 bases). V lost 4 bases and J lost 9, with 25 bases in between. CDR1 is MDHEN, CDR2 SYDVKM, per germline. This CDR3 spans 18 amino acids. The CDR3 nucleotides are TGTGCCAGCAGTTCCACGGATTCGCAGGGCGGCTTGAGTTCACCCCTCCACTTT. This encodes CASSSTDSQGGLSSPLHF.

This clonotype was seen a few times. At one end the junction does not follow the germline gene, possibly because of a read error. The V gene is TRBV6-5, the J gene TRBJ1-2; D call uncertain. Germline V gene lookup returns CDR1 MNHEY and CDR2 SVGAGI. This CDR3 has 13 residues. The CDR3 bases are TGTGCCAGCAGTGACTCCGGCAGCTATGGCTACACCTTC. This sequence encodes CASSDSGSYGYTF.

This clonotype was picked up many times. The V call is TRBV11-2, the J call TRBJ2-5, with D hard to call. Trimming shortened V by 1 base and J by 1 base, and 10 bases separated the two germline ends. Germline loops: CDR1 SGHAT, CDR2 FQNNGV. CDR3 length: 15 amino acids. CDR3: CASSLGYLIQETQYF. The CDR3 DNA is TGTGCCAGCAGCTTAGGCTATCTTATCCAAGAGACCCAGTACTTC.

This rearrangement joins TRBV5-1 to TRBJ2-3; 8 bases line up with TRBD1. CDR3 length: 15 residues. The germline V gene has CDR1 SGHRS and CDR2 YFSETQ. The trim removed 6 bases at V and 5 bases at J, leaving 11 bases unmatched. CDR3 nucleotides: TGCGCCAGCACAGCGCGGACAGGGTCTCAAGATACGCAGTATTTT. Translated: CASTARTGSQDTQYF.

Only a few counts were recorded for this clonotype. J is TRBJ1-1 and V is TRBV6-5; 10 positions agree with TRBD1. Per the germline V gene, CDR1 is MNHEY and CDR2 is SVGAGI. The V gene end was trimmed by 6 bases and the J gene end by 4 bases; junction bases not matched to a gene: 11. This CDR3 is built from 16 residues. The CDR3: CASSQLPGQGTTEAFF. CDR3 DNA: TGTGCCAGCAGCCAACTTCCGGGACAGGGGACCACTGAAGCTTTCTTT.

This clonotype has at least ten counts. The genes are TRBV7-9 and TRBJ2-1; 14 positions agree with TRBD2. This CDR3 is built from 15 residues. In germline, CDR1 is SEHNR, CDR2 FQNEAQ (reference sequence). Germline trimming cut 4 bases from V and 7 bases from J; bases unmatched to any gene: 3. CDR3 in DNA: TGTGCCAGCAGCTCATGGACTAGCGGGAGGAATGAGCAGTTCTTC. This sequence encodes CASSSWTSGRNEQFF.

V usage is TRBV7-3 and J usage is TRBJ1-1, with 7 bases lining up with TRBD1. V lost 5 bases to trimming and J lost 13 bases; unmatched junction nucleotides: 16. The CDR3 is 14 amino acids. In germline, CDR1 is SGHTA, CDR2 FQGTGA. In DNA form, the CDR3 reads TGTGCCAGCAGCCCACCAGGACAGGTTCTTCAGCTTTTCTTT. Protein product: CASSPPGQVLQLFF.

This clonotype was detected only a few times. The chain uses TRBV9 and TRBJ1-4; D possibly corresponds to TRBD1 (6 bases). Trimming shortened V by 4 bases and J by 13 bases, and 14 bases separated the two germline ends. The CDR3 runs 12 residues. Germline CDR1 is SGDLS and CDR2 is YYNGEE. The CDR3 sequence: CASSQGGGRLFF. The DNA of the CDR3 is TGTGCCAGCAGCCAGGGTGGGGGGCGACTGTTTTTT. The full variable domain, in which reference TRBV9 and TRBJ1-4 provide the parts outside the CDR3, is DSGVTQTPKHLITATGQRVTLRCSPRSGDLSVYWYQQSLDQGLQFLIQYYNGEERAKGNILERFSAQQFPDLHSELNLSSLELGDSALYFCASSQGGGRLFFGSGTQLSVL.

This clonotype turned up a few times. V and J are TRBV6-2 or TRBV6-3 and TRBJ2-1; tentatively, D is TRBD2 (7 bases). CDR3 length equals 18 residues. Trimming shortened V by 6 bases and J by 8 bases, and 29 bases separated the two germline ends. The germline V gene has CDR1 MNHEY and CDR2 SVGEGT. CDR3 in amino acids: CASSTGLGGSPWRDEQFF. CDR3 nucleotide sequence: TGTGCCAGCAGCACCGGACTAGGGGGGAGTCCTTGGAGGGATGAGCAGTTCTTC.

The chain recombines TRBV9 with TRBJ1-1; D may be TRBD1 (6 bases). CDR3 length: 15 amino acids. In germline, CDR1 is SGDLS, CDR2 YYNGEE. Trimming pared 0 bases from V and 3 bases from J, leaving 12 bases between. The CDR3 bases are TGTGCCAGCAGCGTAGATGCAGGGGTTTACACTGAAGCTTTCTTT. Amino acid sequence: CASSVDAGVYTEAFF.

This clonotype was detected ten times or more. The chain links TRBV12-5 to TRBJ1-1; D gene ambiguous. The CDR3 has 12 amino acids. Germline loops: CDR1 LGHNT, CDR2 FRNRAP. V lost 1 base to trimming and J lost 10 bases, with 10 bases between them. The CDR3 DNA reads as TGTGCTAGTGGTTTGGGAACCCACGGAGCTTTCTTT. As protein: CASGLGTHGAFF. The full variable domain, in which reference TRBV12-5 and TRBJ1-1 provide the parts outside the CDR3, is DARVTQTPRHKVTEMGQEVTMRCQPILGHNTVFWYRQTMMQGLELLAYFRNRAPLDDSGMPKDRFSAEMPDATLATLKIQPSEPRDSAVYFCASGLGTHGAFFGQGTRLTVV.

This clonotype was detected only a few times. The gene calls are TRBV6-2 or TRBV6-3 and TRBJ2-7, with D unresolved. This CDR3 contains 12 residues. V was clipped by 2 bases and J by 4 bases, with 6 bases between them. Per germline, CDR1 MNHEY and CDR2 SVGEGT. This CDR3 is CASSYISYEQYF. CDR3 in DNA: TGTGCCAGCAGTTACATCAGTTACGAGCAGTACTTC.

To note about this clonotype: A much larger clonotype is one base distant, so this may be a read error. This sequence joins TRBV7-9 and TRBJ2-3, with D possibly being TRBD2 (6 bases). Germline CDR1 is SEHNR and CDR2 is FQNEAQ (reference sequence). Trimming cost V 0 bases and J 5 bases, with 6 bases left between them. This CDR3 is built from 13 residues. The chain's CDR3 is CASSLAGGDTQYF. In nucleotides, the CDR3 is TGTGCCAGCAGCTTAGCGGGGGGAGATACGCAGTATTTT.

The V call is TRBV5-1, the J call TRBJ2-6, with D possibly being TRBD1 (5 bases). This CDR3 region has 17 residues. In germline, CDR1 is SGHRS, CDR2 YFSETQ. Trimming cost V 4 bases and J 0 bases, with 14 bases left between them. CDR3 protein: CASSLRVLTSGANVLTF. CDR3 in DNA: TGCGCCAGCAGCCTCAGGGTTTTAACCTCTGGGGCCAACGTCCTGACTTTC.

This clonotype was counted a few times. This chain uses TRBV24-1 with TRBJ1-1; D remains ambiguous. The germline V gene has CDR1 KGHDR and CDR2 SFDVKD. The CDR3 is 13 amino acids. V was trimmed by 6 bases and J by 1 base, leaving 8 bases between them. CDR3 nucleotide sequence: TGTGCCACCAGTACACAGCAGAACACTGAAGCTTTCTTT. Its protein product is CATSTQQNTEAFF.

This clonotype has just a few counts. The chain's CDR3 is CAIRANTEAFF. The CDR3 DNA follows: TGTGCCATCAGGGCTAACACTGAAGCTTTCTTT. The chain links TRBV10-3 to TRBJ1-1; D not certain. Between the trimmed V and J ends, which lost 6 bases and 2 bases, there was a span of 4 bases. Germline V gene lookup returns CDR1 ENHRY and CDR2 SYGVKD. The CDR3 is 11 amino acids.

The chain joins TRBV4-2 to TRBJ2-2; D uncertain. V was shortened by 3 bases and J by 7 bases, with 6 bases between the two germline ends. The CDR3 runs to 12 residues. Looked up from germline, CDR1 is LGHNA and CDR2 is YNFKEQ. The CDR3 loop reads CASSQGLGELFF. In DNA form, the CDR3 reads TGTGCCAGCAGCCAGGGTCTCGGGGAGCTGTTTTTT.

There are many counts of this clonotype. The chain has TRBV21-1 and TRBJ2-3; TRBD1 is the table's D call and was not checked against the DNA. TRBV21-1 is a known pseudogene. CDR3 length equals 17 residues. CDR3 sequence reads: CASSKIPDRESTDTQYF. CDR3 DNA sequence: TGTGCCAGCAGCAAAATCCCGGACAGGGAGAGCACAGATACGCAGTATTTT.

V and J are TRBV28 and TRBJ2-3; weak D call: TRBD2 (6 bases). Germline CDR1 reads MDHEN; CDR2 reads SYDVKM. The V end was cut by 8 bases, the J end by 2 bases, with 14 bases between. The CDR3 length is 14 residues. CDR3 sequence reads: CASGSGDPTDTQYF. The CDR3 DNA sequence: TGTGCCAGCGGATCGGGGGACCCCACAGATACGCAGTATTTT.

This clonotype was counted at least ten times. The rearrangement links TRBV11-2 to TRBJ2-3; unclear D gene. CDR3 length: 12 residues. The germline V gene encodes CDR1 SGHAT and CDR2 FQNNGV. With 5 bases removed from V and 4 bases from J, the gap between germline ends came to 7 bases. The chain's CDR3 is CASSVRADTQYF. DNA of the CDR3: TGTGCCAGCAGCGTAAGGGCAGATACGCAGTATTTT. The whole variable domain, remainder taken from reference TRBV11-2 and TRBJ2-3, is EAGVAQSPRYKIIEKRQSVAFWCNPISGHATLYWYQQILGQGPKLLIQFQNNGVVDDSQLPKDRFSAERLKGVDSTLKIQPAKLEDSAVYLCASSVRADTQYFGPGTRLTVL.

This clonotype was detected ten times or more. V gene TRBV27 combines with J gene TRBJ2-3; no definite D call. Germline CDR1 reads MNHEY; CDR2 reads SMNVEV (reference sequence). V was cut by 2 bases and J by 6 bases, with 9 bases left in between. The CDR3 covers 13 residues. CDR3 nucleotide sequence: TGTGCCAGCAGTTTAATGATGTTGGATACGCAGTATTTT. Amino acids: CASSLMMLDTQYF.

Many counts were recorded for this clonotype. CDR3 nucleotides: TGTGCCAGCAGCCCGACTGGGGCCGGCTACAATGAGCAGTTCTTC. Translated: CASSPTGAGYNEQFF. The chain joins TRBV6-5 to TRBJ2-1, with D possibly being TRBD1 (5 bases). From germline, CDR1 is MNHEY and CDR2 SVGAGI. Trimming shortened V by 6 bases and J by 3 bases, and 15 bases separated the two germline ends. The CDR3 consists of 15 residues.

The gene calls are TRBV28 and TRBJ1-2, with D uncertain. CDR1 is MDHEN, CDR2 SYDVKM, per germline. The V and J ends lost 5 bases and 4 bases respectively, with 17 bases between them. This CDR3 has 15 residues. The CDR3 reads CASSPVNLPSYGYTF. CDR3 bases: TGTGCCAGCAGTCCTGTAAATCTCCCAAGCTATGGCTACACCTTC.

This clonotype was observed many times. The chain combines TRBV12-3 or TRBV12-4 with TRBJ2-5; no clear D gene. The germline V and J ends were trimmed by 6 bases and 4 bases, with 6 bases remaining between them. The CDR3 runs to 11 residues. This chain's CDR3 is CASSMTETQYF. CDR3 in DNA: TGTGCCAGCAGCATGACAGAGACCCAGTACTTC.

This clonotype was recorded many times. The CDR3 region has the DNA TGTGCCAGCAAGGTCCCGGGAGACTACGAGCAGTACTTC. Translation: CASKVPGDYEQYF. The rearrangement uses TRBV28 and TRBJ2-7, with a tentative D call TRBD2 (6 bases). Germline-derived CDR1 and CDR2 are MDHEN and SYDVKM. CDR3 length: 13 amino acids. The V end lost 7 bases, the J end lost 3 bases, and 13 bases lay between the germline ends.

This clonotype was counted many times. The rearrangement uses TRBV29-1 and TRBJ2-3; TRBD1 matches at 7 bases. This CDR3 has 13 amino acids. The junction had 9 bases not matched to a gene; V was cut back by 6 bases and J by 6 bases. Germline loops: CDR1 SQVTM, CDR2 ANQGSEA. The CDR3, as DNA: TGCAGCGTAGAAACAGACAGGGTGGATACGCAGTATTTT. It codes for CSVETDRVDTQYF.